The T cell receptor beta chain described here comes from a study of CD8+ T cells in alopecia areata. Study details: Twice a day, 5 to 10 mg of oral tofacitinib was administered to treated patients.

Treatment of the sample: oral pan-JAK inhibitor, 5-10 mg twice daily. As for this clone: This sample includes further DNA sequences coding for the same CDR3.

With 3 bases removed from V and 1 base from J, the gap between germline ends came to 3 bases. Per germline, CDR1 ENHRY and CDR2 SYGVKD. The CDR3 totals 12 residues. Extraction and reverse transcription of RNA yielded cDNA as the sequencing template. Profiling relied on immunoSEQ multiplex PCR, and the TCRdb table lists in-frame clones only, not all of them. Found here are some 190,000 clones, about half of them singletons; the top ten hold roughly a tenth. The sequencing used CD8+ T cells sorted from blood, collected at week 52, from a patient treated with tofacitinib. V usage is TRBV10-3 and J usage is TRBJ1-1, with no clear D. This clonotype was sampled from a human donor with alopecia areata. CDR3 sequence reads: CAISDGNTEAFF. CDR3 DNA sequence: TGTGCCATCAGTGACGGGAACACTGAAGCTTTCTTT.